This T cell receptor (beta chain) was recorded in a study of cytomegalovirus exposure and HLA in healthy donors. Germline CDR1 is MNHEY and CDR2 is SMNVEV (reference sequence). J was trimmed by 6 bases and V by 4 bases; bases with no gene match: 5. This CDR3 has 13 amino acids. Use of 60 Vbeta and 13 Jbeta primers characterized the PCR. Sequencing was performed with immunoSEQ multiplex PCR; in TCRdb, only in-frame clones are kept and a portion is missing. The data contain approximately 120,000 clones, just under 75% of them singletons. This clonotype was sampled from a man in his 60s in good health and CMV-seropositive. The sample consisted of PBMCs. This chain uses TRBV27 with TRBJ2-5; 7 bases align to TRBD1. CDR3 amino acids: CASSYDRAKTQYF. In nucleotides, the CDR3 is TGTGCCAGCAGTTACGACAGGGCGAAGACCCAGTACTTC.